Each of the 2 T cell receptor beta chains below was sequenced from the same sample in a study of T cells in Graves' hyperthyroidism and ophthalmopathy. Amplification of TCR beta CDR3 regions was performed using RNA transcripts as template. First-round RT-PCR targeting the TCR CDR3 was performed with the HTBI primer set. TCRdb re-called the multiplex PCR reads through MiXCR, storing one row per CDR3 protein. The data hold fewer than 350,000 distinct CDR3 sequences, with about 14% observed a single time. The sequencing sample was made of blood. The receptor source for this set is a woman under 40 with Graves' hyperthyroidism that later progressed to Graves' ophthalmopathy.

The table lists this clonotype with many counts. The chain has TRBV7-9 and TRBJ2-7; 11 bases fit TRBD2. The ends lost 7 bases at V and 2 bases at J; junction bases unmatched: 4. This CDR3 is built from 14 residues. The germline gives CDR1 SEHNR, CDR2 FQNEAQ (reference sequence). CDR3 sequence: CASIVAGGPYEQYF. The CDR3 DNA follows: TGTGCCAGCATCGTAGCGGGAGGGCCCTACGAGCAGTACTTC. The variable domain in full, with the rest retrieved from reference TRBV7-9 and TRBJ2-7, is DTGVSQNPRHKITKRGQNVTFRCDPISEHNRLYWYRQTLGQGPEFLTYFQNEAQLEKSRLLSDRFSAERPKGSFSTLEIQRTEQGDSAMYLCASIVAGGPYEQYFGPGTRLTVT.

In regard to this clonotype: A read error is possible here, since a much larger clone lies one base away. This chain joins TRBV30 and TRBJ1-6; D is unclear. Germline assignment: CDR1 GTSNPN and CDR2 SVGIG (reference sequence). V lost 5 bases to trimming and J lost 7 bases, with 15 bases between them. There are 14 residues in the CDR3. The CDR3 protein is CAWGLAVGNSPLHF. CDR3 DNA: TGTGCCTGGGGTTTAGCGGTCGGCAATTCACCCCTCCACTTT.